This passage covers 7 T cell receptor beta chains from one sample sequenced in a study of cytomegalovirus exposure and HLA in healthy donors. Researchers ran the PCR with 60 Vbeta and 13 Jbeta primers. TCRdb keeps only in-frame clones here, not all; method: immunoSEQ multiplex PCR. The data contain about 170,000 clones, around 62% of them singletons. The specimen was PBMCs. These receptors were obtained from a middle-aged man in good health and CMV-seronegative.

V and J are TRBV10-3 and TRBJ2-5; TRBD1 might be the D (6 bases). Germline values: CDR1 ENHRY, CDR2 SYGVKD. The CDR3 is made up of 15 amino acids. The V and J ends lost 6 bases and 2 bases respectively, with 16 bases between them. CDR3 in DNA: TGTGCCATCAGAAAGGACAGTGAATGGCAAGAGACCCAGTACTTC. Translated, it gives CAIRKDSEWQETQYF.

This clone was seen a handful of times. This chain joins TRBV7-3 and TRBJ2-3; 12 nucleotides align to TRBD2. Unmatched junction bases numbered 2, after V lost 1 base and J lost 0 bases. The germline gives CDR1 SGHTA, CDR2 FQGTGA. There are 17 residues in the CDR3. Written as DNA, the CDR3 is TGTGCCAGCAGCTTAAGCGGGACTAGCGGGAGCACAGATACGCAGTATTTT. It codes for CASSLSGTSGSTDTQYF.

This clone has only one observation. This chain connects TRBV4-2 to TRBJ2-3; D remains ambiguous. The CDR3 is 17 amino acids. Trimming shortened V by 0 bases and J by 3 bases, and 16 bases separated the two germline ends. Per germline, CDR1 LGHNA and CDR2 YNFKEQ. CDR3 sequence (DNA): TGTGCCAGCAGCCAAGATACGGCTAGATCGCTTACAGATACGCAGTATTTT. This translates into CASSQDTARSLTDTQYF.

This clone was counted a few times. This chain joins TRBV11-3 and TRBJ2-2; the match to TRBD2 covers 11 bases. This CDR3 is built from 16 residues. Germline CDR1 SGHNT, CDR2 YENEEA. After removal of 5 bases from V and 5 bases from J, the junction contained 7 bases not matched to a gene. In DNA, the CDR3 is TGTGCCAGCAGCGCTACTAGCGGGGGTCTTACCGGGGAGCTGTTTTTT. It yields the protein CASSATSGGLTGELFF.

Comments on this clone: Since the CDR3 does not end with the conserved phenylalanine or tryptophan, this likely comes from a read error. The DNA is left out, because the CDR3 cannot be placed on it with certainty; the CDR3 is given as TCRdb lists it. The genes are TRBV7-6 and TRBJ2-7; the table names TRBD1, a call not compared with the DNA. CDR1 SGHVS and CDR2 FNYEAQ come from the germline V gene. The CDR3 is 10 amino acids long, termini counted. The chain's CDR3 is CASSLTDRDG.

The rearrangement uses TRBV5-5 and TRBJ2-4, with D possibly being TRBD2 (6 bases). V lost 0 bases and J lost 6, with 13 bases in between. Germline V gives CDR1 SGHKS, CDR2 YYEKEE (reference sequence). CDR3 length: 15 amino acids. The CDR3 loop is CASSLETAGGNIQYF. The CDR3 nucleotides read TGTGCCAGCAGCTTGGAGACCGCCGGGGGAAACATTCAGTACTTC.

The CDR3 loop is CASSFRTTSGNTIYF. The CDR3 DNA is TGTGCCAGCAGTTTCAGGACAACCTCTGGAAACACCATATATTTT. This chain connects TRBV28 to TRBJ1-3; D may be TRBD1 (5 bases). Trimming shortened V by 3 bases and J by 0 bases, and 9 bases separated the two germline ends. In germline, CDR1 is MDHEN, CDR2 SYDVKM. CDR3 length equals 15 residues.